This passage covers 10 T cell receptor beta chains from one sample sequenced in a study of coeliac disease. TCRdb's copy holds only in-frame clones and misses some; the assay was immunoSEQ multiplex PCR. The sample includes 5,500 to 7,000 clones, about 71% of them seen just once. Sequencing used lamina propria lymphocytes from the gut. Source of these receptors: a man aged 45-65 years with active celiac disease.

V gene TRBV6-6 combines with J gene TRBJ2-5, with 11 bases that match TRBD2. The CDR3 is made up of 16 amino acids. From germline, CDR1 is MNHNY and CDR2 SVGAGI (reference sequence). Trimming cost V 3 bases and J 2 bases; bases outside gene matches: 5. The CDR3 region is CASSYKTSGDQETQYF. In DNA, the CDR3 is TGTGCCAGCAGTTATAAGACTAGCGGGGATCAAGAGACCCAGTACTTC.

This clone was detected only a few times. The V call is TRBV7-8, the J call TRBJ2-3, with TRBD2 matching over 10 bases. Germline V CDR1 and CDR2: SGHVS, FQNEAQ. The CDR3 has 15 amino acids. V shed 5 bases, J shed 5 bases, and the junction held 7 bases outside the gene matches. In nucleotides, the CDR3 is TGTGCCAGCAGCCGAGCGGGGGGGCTAGGAGATACGCAGTATTTT. Its protein product is CASSRAGGLGDTQYF.

The V call is TRBV15, the J call TRBJ2-2; TRBD1 matches at 8 bases. Germline CDR1 LNHNV, CDR2 YYDKDF (reference sequence). The CDR3 runs to 18 residues. V shed 3 bases, J shed 4 bases, and the junction held 13 bases outside the gene matches. The CDR3 region is CATSRPDREEGATGELFF. The CDR3 nucleotides read TGTGCCACCAGCAGGCCGGACAGGGAAGAAGGGGCCACCGGGGAGCTGTTTTTT.

For the CDR3, the DNA is TGTGCCAGCAGTTACTCGACCACGGGGTCCCACGAGCAGTACGTC. Encoded protein: CASSYSTTGSHEQYV. This chain uses TRBV6-6 with TRBJ2-7; weak D call: TRBD2 (5 bases). Trimming removed 0 bases from V and 5 bases from J, with 14 bases in between. Germline values: CDR1 MNHNY, CDR2 SVGAGI (reference sequence). The CDR3 consists of 15 residues.

Only a few counts were recorded for this clone. V and J are TRBV7-9 and TRBJ2-1, with TRBD2 matching 10 bases. V shed 5 bases, J shed 1 base, and the junction held 8 bases outside the gene matches. Germline V gene sequence: CDR1 SEHNR, CDR2 FQNEAQ (reference sequence). CDR3 length: 17 residues. DNA of the CDR3: TGTGCCAGCAGCCCCAGGCGACTAGCGGGTTCCTACAATGAGCAGTTCTTC. Its translation is CASSPRRLAGSYNEQFF.

The chain combines TRBV20-1 with TRBJ2-3, with a tentative D call TRBD2 (5 bases). There are 11 residues in the CDR3. Germline V lookup: CDR1 DFQATT, CDR2 SNEGSKA (reference sequence). Trimming removed 8 bases from V and 6 bases from J, with 12 bases in between. The CDR3 sequence: CSTTSSDTQYF. The CDR3 DNA follows: TGCAGTACCACTAGTTCCGATACGCAGTATTTT.

This clone was observed a handful of times. This chain connects TRBV5-4 to TRBJ1-4, with 10 bases that match TRBD1. V shed 1 base, J shed 8 bases, and the junction held 8 bases outside the gene matches. The germline V gene has CDR1 SGHNT and CDR2 YYREEE (reference sequence). This CDR3 spans 16 amino acids. CDR3 residues: CASSLQGTGEGEKLFF. DNA for the CDR3: TGTGCCAGCAGCTTGCAAGGGACAGGGGAGGGGGAAAAACTGTTTTTT.

The chain couples TRBV19 to TRBJ1-2, with 9 bases fitting TRBD1. The germline V gene has CDR1 LNHDA and CDR2 SQIVND (reference sequence). This CDR3 region has 15 residues. The V segment lost 2 bases and the J segment 2 bases; nucleotides outside the gene matches: 3. Written as DNA, the CDR3 is TGTGCCAGTAGTATAAGGACAGGGGAGAACTATGGCTACACCTTC. This codes for CASSIRTGENYGYTF.

This clone was detected only a few times. This chain uses TRBV10-3 with TRBJ1-2; TRBD1 aligns across 9 bases. Trimming cost V 8 bases and J 8 bases; bases outside gene matches: 6. The germline V gene has CDR1 ENHRY and CDR2 SYGVKD. The CDR3 covers 12 residues. DNA for the CDR3: TGTGCCATCGGGACAGGGCGTCGGGGCTACACCTTC. Protein sequence: CAIGTGRRGYTF.

The chain joins TRBV7-2 to TRBJ2-2, with 11 bases that match TRBD1. J was trimmed by 8 bases and V by 5 bases; bases with no gene match: 4. The germline V gene encodes CDR1 SGHTA and CDR2 FQGNSA. The CDR3 is 14 amino acids. The CDR3 is CASSGQGALGELFF. In DNA, the CDR3 is TGTGCCAGCAGCGGACAGGGGGCCTTGGGGGAGCTGTTTTTT.